This TCR beta chain was profiled in a study of regulatory T cells in long-lasting Graves disease. Study results and limitations: TCR diversity was lower in persistent Graves' patients than in newly diagnosed ones. Gene preferences differed: TRBV28, TRBJ1-2, TRBJ2-5 in persistent cases. Among persistent patients, a larger number of public clonotypes were shared (around 3,000) than among newly diagnosed patients (about 970).

CDR3 length equals 16 residues. CDR1 and CDR2 (germline): MNHEY, SMNVEV (reference sequence). The ends were cut back, 3 bases at V and 6 bases at J, with 18 bases in the middle. TCR beta libraries were built with iRepertoire HTBI primers and Arm-PCR of CDR3 regions. Each CDR3 protein is one row after TCRdb ran MiXCR on the multiplex PCR reads. Of about 300,000 distinct CDR3 sequences detected, roughly a fifth appear once; the ten largest clones hold around 50%. On this clonotype: Antigen specificity is unknown. A read error is possible here, since a much larger clone lies one base away.

Time point given: persistent/refractory GD, antithyroid drugs over 5 years with positive TRAb. After RNA was extracted from PBMCs, the TCR library was made from it. The chain joins TRBV27 to TRBJ2-1; tentative D call: TRBD2 (6 bases). The clonotype was recovered from a female donor with Graves disease. Material: peripheral blood mononuclear cells (PBMCs), obtained when the disease was refractory, from a patient treated with antithyroid drugs. The DNA of the CDR3 is TGTGCCAGCAGTTTCGTCTCCGGGACTTTGTGCAATGAGCAGTTCTTC. This sequence encodes CASSFVSGTLCNEQFF.